Listed here are 3 T cell receptor beta chains from one sample, sequenced in a study of regulatory T cells in long-lasting Graves disease. Arm-PCR of CDR3 regions and iRepertoire HTBI primers were used to build TCR beta libraries. TCRdb used MiXCR to reprocess the multiplex PCR reads, holding one entry per CDR3 protein. The sample consists of more than 450,000 distinct CDR3 sequences, around 15% of them appearing once. Specified time point: newly diagnosed GD, antithyroid drugs for less than 3 months. With RNA extracted from PBMCs as input, the TCR library was made. The same data also contributed to another study, on T cells in Graves' hyperthyroidism and ophthalmopathy.

Sequences were derived from peripheral blood mononuclear cells (PBMCs), sampled at new diagnosis, from a patient treated with antithyroid drugs. The receptors here all came from a man aged 35-49 years with Graves disease.

This clonotype was detected many times. The V gene is TRBV3-1, the J gene TRBJ1-2; 8 bases fit TRBD1. The CDR3 runs to 15 residues. V lost 1 base, J lost 4 bases, and 5 bases stayed unmatched. Germline CDR1 and CDR2: LGHDT and YNNKEL (reference sequence). CDR3 residues: CASSQVSGGAYGYTF. The CDR3, as DNA: TGTGCCAGCAGCCAAGTATCAGGGGGCGCCTATGGCTACACCTTC.

V is TRBV5-1 and J is TRBJ1-4; D may be TRBD1 (6 bases). The length of the CDR3 is 14 residues. Deletions cut 2 bases from V and 5 bases from J, with 10 bases between. Germline V gene sequence: CDR1 SGHRS, CDR2 YFSETQ. CDR3 bases: TGCGCCAGCAGCTTTCAACAGGGAAATGAAAAACTGTTTTTT. Translation gives CASSFQQGNEKLFF. Based on the CDR3 plus reference TRBV5-1 and TRBJ1-4, the full variable domain is KAGVTQTPRYLIKTRGQQVTLSCSPISGHRSVSWYQQTPGQGLQFLFEYFSETQRNKGNFPGRFSGRQFSNSRSEMNVSTLELGDSALYLCASSFQQGNEKLFFGSGTQLSVL.

The sample holds many counts of this clonotype. This chain connects TRBV20-1 to TRBJ2-7, with 12 bases fitting TRBD1. The J segment lost 2 bases and the V segment lost 6 bases, leaving 5 bases of the junction unmatched. The CDR3 spans 14 residues. The germline CDR1 and CDR2 sequences are DFQATT and SNEGSKA (reference sequence). The CDR3 reads CSAGQGALTYEQYF. CDR3 sequence (DNA): TGCAGTGCGGGACAGGGGGCACTAACCTACGAGCAGTACTTC.